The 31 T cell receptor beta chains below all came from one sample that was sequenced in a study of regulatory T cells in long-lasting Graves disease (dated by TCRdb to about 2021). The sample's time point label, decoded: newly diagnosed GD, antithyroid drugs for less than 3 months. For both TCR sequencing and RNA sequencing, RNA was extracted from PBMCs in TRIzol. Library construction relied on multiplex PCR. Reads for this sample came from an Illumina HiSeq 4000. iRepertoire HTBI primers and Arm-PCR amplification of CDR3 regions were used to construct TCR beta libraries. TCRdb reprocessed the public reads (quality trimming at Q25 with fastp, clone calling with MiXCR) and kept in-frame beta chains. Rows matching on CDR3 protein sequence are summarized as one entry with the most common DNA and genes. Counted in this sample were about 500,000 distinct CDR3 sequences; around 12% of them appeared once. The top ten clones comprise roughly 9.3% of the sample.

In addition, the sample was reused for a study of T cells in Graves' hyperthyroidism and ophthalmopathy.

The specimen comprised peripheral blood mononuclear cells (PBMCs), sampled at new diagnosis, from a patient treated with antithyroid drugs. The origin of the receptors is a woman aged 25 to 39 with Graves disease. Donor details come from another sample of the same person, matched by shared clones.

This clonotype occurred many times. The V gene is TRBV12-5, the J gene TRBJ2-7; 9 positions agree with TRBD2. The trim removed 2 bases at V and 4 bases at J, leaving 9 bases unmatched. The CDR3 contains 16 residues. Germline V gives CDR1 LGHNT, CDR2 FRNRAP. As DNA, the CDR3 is TGTGCTAGTGGTTTGTTCCCCCAGCGGGAGGCGTACGAGCAGTACTTC. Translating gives CASGLFPQREAYEQYF.

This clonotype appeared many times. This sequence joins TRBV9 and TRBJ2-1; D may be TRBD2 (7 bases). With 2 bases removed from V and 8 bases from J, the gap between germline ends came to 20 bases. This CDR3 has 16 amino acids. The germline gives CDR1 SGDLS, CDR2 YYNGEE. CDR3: CASSVGEGESPHEQFF. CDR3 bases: TGTGCCAGCAGCGTTGGGGAGGGGGAGTCCCCCCATGAGCAGTTCTTC.

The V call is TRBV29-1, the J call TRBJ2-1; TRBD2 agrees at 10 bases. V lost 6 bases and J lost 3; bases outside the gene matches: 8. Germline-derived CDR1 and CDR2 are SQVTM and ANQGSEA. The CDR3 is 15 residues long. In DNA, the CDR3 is TGCAGCGTCGACTTACTAGCGGGGCGCTACAATGAGCAGTTCTTC. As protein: CSVDLLAGRYNEQFF.

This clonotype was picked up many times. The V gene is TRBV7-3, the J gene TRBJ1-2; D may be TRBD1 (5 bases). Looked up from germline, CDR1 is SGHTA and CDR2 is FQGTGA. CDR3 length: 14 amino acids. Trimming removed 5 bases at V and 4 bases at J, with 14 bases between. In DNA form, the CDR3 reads TGTGCCAGCAGCCCCCGGGGGGACCGCTATGGCTACACCTTC. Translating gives CASSPRGDRYGYTF.

The CDR3 nucleotides are TGCAGCGTTGAAACTCCCACAGGGGTGAACACTGAAGCTTTCTTT. Translation gives CSVETPTGVNTEAFF. This rearrangement joins TRBV29-1 to TRBJ1-1, with 7 positions matching TRBD1. J was trimmed by 0 bases and V by 2 bases; bases with no gene match: 6. This CDR3 spans 15 amino acids. Germline V CDR1 and CDR2: SQVTM, ANQGSEA. Based on the CDR3 plus reference TRBV29-1 and TRBJ1-1, the full variable domain is SAVISQKPSRDICQRGTSLTIQCQVDSQVTMMFWYRQQPGQSLTLIATANQGSEATYESGFVIDKFPISRPNLTFSTLTVSNMSPEDSSIYLCSVETPTGVNTEAFFGQGTRLTVV.

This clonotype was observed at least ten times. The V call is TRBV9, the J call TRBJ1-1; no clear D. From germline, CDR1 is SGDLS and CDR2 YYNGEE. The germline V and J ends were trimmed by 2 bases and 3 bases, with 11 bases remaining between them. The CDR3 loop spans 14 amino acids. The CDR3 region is CASSVRTVDTEAFF. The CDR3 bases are TGTGCCAGCAGCGTTAGGACTGTCGACACTGAAGCTTTCTTT.

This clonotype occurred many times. The CDR3 loop is CSAYSGLYGYTF. Here the CDR3 DNA reads TGCAGTGCGTATTCGGGGCTCTATGGCTACACCTTC. The J gene is TRBJ1-2, the V gene TRBV20-1; tentatively, D is TRBD1 (5 bases). The germline V gene has CDR1 DFQATT and CDR2 SNEGSKA (reference sequence). The CDR3 length is 12 residues. V shed 6 bases and J shed 4 bases, with 12 bases lying between them.

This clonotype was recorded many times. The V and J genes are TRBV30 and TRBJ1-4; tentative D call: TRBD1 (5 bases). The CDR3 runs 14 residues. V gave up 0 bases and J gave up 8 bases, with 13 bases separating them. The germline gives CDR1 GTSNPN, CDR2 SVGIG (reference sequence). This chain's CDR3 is CAWSVGTGLEKLFF. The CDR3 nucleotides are TGTGCCTGGAGTGTTGGTACAGGATTGGAAAAACTGTTTTTT.

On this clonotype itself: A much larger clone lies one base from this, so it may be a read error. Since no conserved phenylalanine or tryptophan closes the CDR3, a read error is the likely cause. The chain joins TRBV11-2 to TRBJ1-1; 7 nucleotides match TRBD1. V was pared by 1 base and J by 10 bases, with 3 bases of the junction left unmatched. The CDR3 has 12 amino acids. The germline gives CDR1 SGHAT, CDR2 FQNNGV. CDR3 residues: CASSLANRGAFL. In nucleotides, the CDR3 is TGTGCCAGCAGCTTAGCAAACAGGGGAGCTTTCCTT.

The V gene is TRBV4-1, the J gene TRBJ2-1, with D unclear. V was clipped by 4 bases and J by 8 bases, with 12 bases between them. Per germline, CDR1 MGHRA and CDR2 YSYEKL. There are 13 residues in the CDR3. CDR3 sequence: CASSPRRADEQFF. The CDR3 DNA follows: TGCGCCAGCAGCCCGCGTAGGGCGGATGAGCAGTTCTTC.

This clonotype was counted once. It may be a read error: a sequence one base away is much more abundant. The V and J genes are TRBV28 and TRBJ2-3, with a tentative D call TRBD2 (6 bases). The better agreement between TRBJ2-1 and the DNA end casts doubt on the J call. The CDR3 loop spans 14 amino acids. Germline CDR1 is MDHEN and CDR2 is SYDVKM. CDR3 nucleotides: TGTGTCAGTGAGACGGGACTGAGGTTGACAGAGCAGTTCTTC. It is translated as CVSETGLRLTEQFF.

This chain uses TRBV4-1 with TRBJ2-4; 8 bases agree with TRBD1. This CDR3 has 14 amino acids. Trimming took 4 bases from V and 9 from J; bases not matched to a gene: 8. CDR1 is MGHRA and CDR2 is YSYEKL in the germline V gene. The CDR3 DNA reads TGCGCCAGCAGCCCACCGGACAGGGTGGGCATTCAGTACTTC. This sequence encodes CASSPPDRVGIQYF.

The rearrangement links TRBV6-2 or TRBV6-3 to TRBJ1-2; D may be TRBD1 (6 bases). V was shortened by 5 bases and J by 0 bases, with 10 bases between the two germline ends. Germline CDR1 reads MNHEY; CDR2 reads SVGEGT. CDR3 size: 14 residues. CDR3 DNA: TGTGCCAGCAGTCCCGGGACAACTAACTATGGCTACACCTTC. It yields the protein CASSPGTTNYGYTF.

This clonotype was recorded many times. This CDR3 reads CASSLGWPMNTEAFF. For the CDR3, the DNA is TGTGCCAGCAGCTTGGGGTGGCCCATGAACACTGAAGCTTTCTTT. This chain links TRBV5-6 with TRBJ1-1; D is unresolved. CDR1 and CDR2 (germline): SGHDT, YYEEEE. The CDR3 has 15 residues. Trimming removed 0 bases at V and 0 bases at J, with 9 bases between. Full variable domain (remainder filled in from reference TRBV5-6 and TRBJ1-1): DAGVTQSPTHLIKTRGQQVTLRCSPKSGHDTVSWYQQALGQGPQFIFQYYEEEERQRGNFPDRFSGHQFPNYSSELNVNALLLGDSALYLCASSLGWPMNTEAFFGQGTRLTVV.

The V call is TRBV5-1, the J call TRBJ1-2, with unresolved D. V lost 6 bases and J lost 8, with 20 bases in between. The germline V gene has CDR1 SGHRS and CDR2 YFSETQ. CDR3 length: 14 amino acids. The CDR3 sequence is CASTRADPREGYTF. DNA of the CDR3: TGCGCCAGCACTCGGGCCGACCCTAGGGAGGGCTACACCTTC.

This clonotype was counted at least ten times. CDR3 coding DNA: TGTGCCAGCAGTCCCCAGGGTTCTGAAGCTTTCTTT. Protein: CASSPQGSEAFF. The V call is TRBV2, the J call TRBJ1-1, with D possibly TRBD1 on 5 matching bases. The germline V gene has CDR1 SNHLY and CDR2 FYNNEI. Deletions cut 5 bases from V and 6 bases from J, with 10 bases between. The CDR3 sequence is 12 residues long.

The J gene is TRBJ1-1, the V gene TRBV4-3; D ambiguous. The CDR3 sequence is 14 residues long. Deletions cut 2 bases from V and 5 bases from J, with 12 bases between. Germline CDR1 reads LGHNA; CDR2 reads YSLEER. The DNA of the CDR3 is TGCGCCAGCAGCCAATTCCTGGGAAGGACTGAAGCTTTCTTT. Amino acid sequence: CASSQFLGRTEAFF.

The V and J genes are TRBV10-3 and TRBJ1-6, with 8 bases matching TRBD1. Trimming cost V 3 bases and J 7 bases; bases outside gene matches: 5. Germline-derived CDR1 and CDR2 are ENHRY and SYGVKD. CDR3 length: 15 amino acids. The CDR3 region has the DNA TGTGCCATCAGTGACCCCGGGACAGGCAATTCACCCCTCCACTTT. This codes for CAISDPGTGNSPLHF.

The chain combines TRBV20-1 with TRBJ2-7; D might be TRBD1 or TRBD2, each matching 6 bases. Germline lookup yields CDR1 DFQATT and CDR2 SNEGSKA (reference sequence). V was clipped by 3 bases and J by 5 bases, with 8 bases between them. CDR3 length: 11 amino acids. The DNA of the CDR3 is TGCAGTGCTAGCGGGGGCCACGAGCAGTACTTC. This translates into CSASGGHEQYF.

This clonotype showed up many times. The CDR3 reads CATSDKLPGTGNTGELFF. CDR3 sequence (DNA): TGTGCCACCAGTGACAAGTTACCGGGGACAGGGAACACCGGGGAGCTGTTTTTT. This chain uses TRBV24-1 with TRBJ2-2; 8 bases map to TRBD1. The CDR3 sequence is 18 residues long. In germline, CDR1 is KGHDR, CDR2 SFDVKD. Trimming cost V 4 bases and J 1 base; bases outside gene matches: 10.

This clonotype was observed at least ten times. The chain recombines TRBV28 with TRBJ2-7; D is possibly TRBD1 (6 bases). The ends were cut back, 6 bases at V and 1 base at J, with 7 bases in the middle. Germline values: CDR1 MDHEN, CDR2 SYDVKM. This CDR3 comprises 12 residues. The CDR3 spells CASRQGSYEQYF. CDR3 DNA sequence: TGTGCCAGCAGACAGGGTTCCTACGAGCAGTACTTC.

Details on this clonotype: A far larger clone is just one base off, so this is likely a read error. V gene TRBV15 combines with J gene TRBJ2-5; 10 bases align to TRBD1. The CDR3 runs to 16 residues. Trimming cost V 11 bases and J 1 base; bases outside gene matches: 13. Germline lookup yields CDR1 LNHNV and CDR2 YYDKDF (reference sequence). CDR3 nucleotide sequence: TGTGCCGGCAGTGAGCGACAGGGGGCCTCCCAAGAGACCCAGTACTTC. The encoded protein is CAGSERQGASQETQYF. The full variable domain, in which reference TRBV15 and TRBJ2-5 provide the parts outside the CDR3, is DAMVIQNPRYQVTQFGKPVTLSCSQTLNHNVMYWYQQKSSQAPKLLFHYYDKDFNNEADTPDNFQSRRPNTSFCFLDIRSPGLGDTAMYLCAGSERQGASQETQYFGPGTRLLVL.

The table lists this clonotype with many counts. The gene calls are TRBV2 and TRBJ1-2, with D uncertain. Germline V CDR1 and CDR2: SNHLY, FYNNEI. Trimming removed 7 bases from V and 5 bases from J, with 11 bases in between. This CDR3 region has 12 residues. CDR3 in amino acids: CASIELGYGYTF. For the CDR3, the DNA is TGTGCCAGCATCGAACTAGGATATGGCTACACCTTC.

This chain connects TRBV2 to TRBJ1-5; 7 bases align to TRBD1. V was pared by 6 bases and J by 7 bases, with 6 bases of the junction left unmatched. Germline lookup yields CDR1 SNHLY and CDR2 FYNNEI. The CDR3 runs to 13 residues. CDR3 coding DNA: TGTGCCAGCAGGGGCCCCAGGGGGCAGCCCCAGCATTTT. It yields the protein CASRGPRGQPQHF.

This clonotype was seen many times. CDR3 bases: TGTGCCAGCAGCTTAGACCTCCAGACTGAAGCTTTCTTT. Translating gives CASSLDLQTEAFF. The chain couples TRBV7-3 to TRBJ1-1; no firm D call. The CDR3 has 13 amino acids. Germline V gene sequence: CDR1 SGHTA, CDR2 FQGTGA. Between the trimmed V and J ends, which lost 2 bases and 5 bases, there was a span of 9 bases.

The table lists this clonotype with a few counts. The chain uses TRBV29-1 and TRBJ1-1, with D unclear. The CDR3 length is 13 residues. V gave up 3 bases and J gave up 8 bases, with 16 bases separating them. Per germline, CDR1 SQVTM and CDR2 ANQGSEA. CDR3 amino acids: CSVENSYPEEAFF. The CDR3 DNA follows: TGCAGCGTTGAGAACTCCTACCCAGAAGAAGCTTTCTTT.

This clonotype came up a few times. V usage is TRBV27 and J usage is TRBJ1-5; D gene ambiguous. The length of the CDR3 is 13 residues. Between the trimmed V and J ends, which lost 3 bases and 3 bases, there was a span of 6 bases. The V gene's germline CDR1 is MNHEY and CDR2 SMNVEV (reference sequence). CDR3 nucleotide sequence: TGTGCCAGCAGTTTCAGGCACAATCAGCCCCAGCATTTT. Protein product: CASSFRHNQPQHF.

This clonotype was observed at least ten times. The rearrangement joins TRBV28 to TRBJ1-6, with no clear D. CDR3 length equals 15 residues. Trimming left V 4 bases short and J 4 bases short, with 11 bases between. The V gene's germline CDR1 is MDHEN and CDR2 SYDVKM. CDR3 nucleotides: TGTGCCAGCAGTTCCCCCGGGCGGTATAATTCACCCCTCCACTTT. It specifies CASSSPGRYNSPLHF.

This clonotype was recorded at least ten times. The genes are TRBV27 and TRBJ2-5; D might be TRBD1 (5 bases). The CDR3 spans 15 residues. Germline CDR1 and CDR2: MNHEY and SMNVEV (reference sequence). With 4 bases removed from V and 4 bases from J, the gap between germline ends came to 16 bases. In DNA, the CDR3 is TGTGCCAGCAGTTACCCTGACAGTCAGCGAGAGACCCAGTACTTC. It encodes CASSYPDSQRETQYF.

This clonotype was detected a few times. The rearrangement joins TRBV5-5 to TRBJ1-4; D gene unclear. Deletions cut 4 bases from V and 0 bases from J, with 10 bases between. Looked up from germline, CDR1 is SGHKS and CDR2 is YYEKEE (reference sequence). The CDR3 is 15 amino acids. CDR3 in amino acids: CASSLGSATNEKLFF. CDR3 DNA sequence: TGTGCCAGCAGCCTTGGTTCGGCAACTAATGAAAAACTGTTTTTT.

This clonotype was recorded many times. CDR3 loop: CASSPPGTGADGELFF. The CDR3 DNA is TGTGCCAGCAGCCCACCCGGGACAGGGGCGGACGGGGAGCTGTTTTTT. V is TRBV12-3 or TRBV12-4 and J is TRBJ2-2, with 10 bases lining up with TRBD1. This CDR3 has 16 residues. The V segment lost 6 bases and the J segment 7 bases; nucleotides outside the gene matches: 11.